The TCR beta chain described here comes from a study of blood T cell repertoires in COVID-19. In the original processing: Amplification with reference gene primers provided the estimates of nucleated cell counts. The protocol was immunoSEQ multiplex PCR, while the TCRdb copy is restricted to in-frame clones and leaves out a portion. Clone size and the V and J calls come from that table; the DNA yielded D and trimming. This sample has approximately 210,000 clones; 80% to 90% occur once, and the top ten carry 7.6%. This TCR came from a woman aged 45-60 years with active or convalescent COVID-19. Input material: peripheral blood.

In DNA form, the CDR3 reads TGCGCCAGCAGCTTGGTTACGGCAGGTTACAATGAGCAGTTCTTC. Its protein is CASSLVTAGYNEQFF. The rearrangement links TRBV5-1 to TRBJ2-1; no clear D. This CDR3 is built from 15 residues. V gave up 0 bases and J gave up 4 bases, with 11 bases separating them. Germline lookup yields CDR1 SGHRS and CDR2 YFSETQ.